These T cell receptor beta chains were read from a single sample in a study of T cell repertoires and HLA-DP antigens. The antigens these receptors bind are not known. TCRdb's copy holds only in-frame clones and misses some; the assay was immunoSEQ multiplex PCR. The repertoire has approximately 73,000 clones, 80% of them found once; the top ten carry roughly 1.4%. Material for sequencing was CD4+ T cells from PBMCs. The receptors come from a man aged 55 to 70 in good health and CMV-seronegative. Each CDR3 is given with its conserved first and last residue. The D gene is left open where the match is weak. Clone size, where shown, is once, few, many, or a class for clones that have expanded.

v_gene	d_gene	j_gene	abundance	CDR3aa	CDR3nt
TRBV10-3	-	TRBJ1-6	few	CAISESSPGESPLHF	TGTGCCATCAGTGAGTCATCCCCAGGGGAGTCACCCCTCCACTTT
TRBV20-1	-	TRBJ2-7	-	CSARGGYEQYF	TGCAGTGCTAGAGGGGGGTACGAGCAGTACTTC
TRBV30	-	TRBJ2-5	few	CAWSGLGGWETQYF	TGTGCCTGGAGTGGACTAGGGGGGTGGGAGACCCAGTACTTC
TRBV15	TRBD1	TRBJ2-1	-	CATSKAGTGGSEQFF	TGTGCCACCAGCAAAGCCGGGACAGGGGGTAGTGAGCAGTTCTTC
TRBV15	TRBD1	TRBJ2-5	-	CATSRDGTGTHVQYF	TGTGCCACCAGCAGAGATGGGACAGGGACCCATGTCCAGTACTTC
TRBV6-5	-	TRBJ2-1	-	CASSYSPAGGGNEQFF	TGTGCCAGCAGTTACTCGCCCGCAGGGGGAGGAAATGAGCAGTTCTTC
TRBV6-1	-	TRBJ1-4	-	CASSGPDSATNEKLFF	TGTGCCAGCAGTGGACCAGACAGCGCAACTAATGAAAAACTGTTTTTT
TRBV7-2	-	TRBJ1-1	-	CASSWGAQGTEAFF	TGTGCCAGCAGCTGGGGAGCGCAGGGAACTGAAGCTTTCTTT
TRBV27	TRBD2	TRBJ2-1	few	CASGDAGDLYNEQFF	TGTGCCAGCGGGGACGCGGGGGACCTATACAATGAGCAGTTCTTC
TRBV19	-	TRBJ1-2	-	CASSMRGRYGYTF	TGTGCCAGTAGTATGCGGGGCAGATATGGCTACACCTTC
TRBV27	-	TRBJ1-5	-	CASSLSWGQPQHF	TGTGCCAGCAGTTTATCGTGGGGCCAGCCCCAGCATTTT
TRBV7-6	-	TRBJ2-2	-	CASSSQGQVNTGELFF	TGTGCCAGCAGCTCCCAAGGTCAAGTGAACACCGGGGAGCTGTTTTTT
TRBV7-6	-	TRBJ1-5	few	CASSLPISEPQHF	TGTGCCAGCAGCCTACCCATTAGTGAGCCCCAGCATTTT
TRBV9	-	TRBJ2-4	-	CASSVGQGKNIQYF	TGTGCCAGCAGCGTAGGGCAGGGAAAGAACATTCAGTACTTC
TRBV2	TRBD1	TRBJ2-7	-	CASSPGQGARLEQYF	TGTGCCAGCAGCCCGGGCCAGGGGGCGCGGCTCGAGCAGTACTTC
TRBV9	TRBD1	TRBJ2-1	-	CASSRGGQGDEQFF	TGTGCCAGCAGCAGAGGGGGACAGGGCGATGAGCAGTTCTTC
TRBV15	TRBD1	TRBJ2-3	-	CATSKSTGWADTQYF	TGTGCCACCAGCAAATCGACAGGGTGGGCAGATACGCAGTATTTT
TRBV18	-	TRBJ2-3	once	CASSPNSVDTDTQYF	TGTGCCAGCTCACCCAACAGCGTAGACACAGATACGCAGTATTTT
TRBV4-3	-	TRBJ1-2	-	CASSQEGPIANYGYTF	TGCGCCAGCAGCCAAGAGGGTCCGATAGCTAACTATGGCTACACCTTC
TRBV7-2	-	TRBJ1-3	-	CASSPQGASSGNTIYF	TGTGCCAGCAGCCCTCAAGGGGCTTCCTCTGGAAACACCATATATTTT
TRBV30	-	TRBJ2-5	once	CAWSPLSDQYF	TGTGCCTGGAGCCCCCTATCGGACCAGTACTTC
TRBV5-4	TRBD1	TRBJ2-5	-	CASSSRQGLSSQETQYF	TGTGCCAGCAGCTCCCGACAGGGGCTAAGTAGCCAAGAGACCCAGTACTTC
TRBV29-1	-	TRBJ2-1	-	CSVDAGYNEQFF	TGCAGCGTCGACGCCGGCTACAATGAGCAGTTCTTC
TRBV18	-	TRBJ1-1	-	CASSPSNDRLMNTEAFF	TGTGCCAGCTCACCATCGAATGACAGGCTCATGAACACTGAAGCTTTCTTT
TRBV7-6	-	TRBJ2-2	-	CASSQSQGPNTGELFF	TGTGCCAGCAGCCAGTCACAGGGCCCGAACACCGGGGAGCTGTTTTTT
TRBV28	-	TRBJ1-6	-	CASSPPGPDNSPLHF	TGTGCCAGCAGTCCTCCGGGACCCGATAATTCACCCCTCCACTTT
TRBV7-2	-	TRBJ1-3	-	CASSSSSGRQNTIYF	TGTGCCAGCAGCTCCAGCTCCGGGAGACAAAACACCATATATTTT
TRBV29-1	-	TRBJ2-1	-	CSVEDRGSGLDEQFF	TGCAGCGTGGAGGACAGGGGCTCGGGACTAGATGAGCAGTTCTTC
TRBV5-1	-	TRBJ2-3	-	CASSLSDEPADTQYF	TGCGCCAGCAGCTTGAGCGACGAACCAGCAGATACGCAGTATTTT
TRBV29-1	-	TRBJ2-1	-	CSVEGLGDNEQFF	TGCAGCGTTGAGGGCCTAGGAGACAATGAGCAGTTCTTC
TRBV10-3	TRBD1	TRBJ1-2	-	CATWGGGARYGYTF	TGTGCCACGTGGGGAGGGGGCGCGCGGTATGGCTACACCTTC
TRBV6-6	TRBD2	TRBJ2-5	-	CASSYRGGETQYF	TGTGCCAGCAGTTACCGGGGGGGAGAGACCCAGTACTTC
TRBV2	-	TRBJ1-1	-	CASSERSISEAFF	TGTGCCAGCAGTGAACGGTCCATATCCGAAGCTTTCTTT
TRBV4-3	-	TRBJ1-4	-	CASSQARGQGHEKLFF	TGCGCCAGCAGCCAAGCAAGAGGGCAGGGGCATGAAAAACTGTTTTTT
TRBV7-2	-	TRBJ2-5	-	CASRPSVGTKETQYF	TGTGCCAGCAGGCCCAGCGTCGGGACAAAAGAGACCCAGTACTTC
TRBV30	TRBD1	TRBJ1-2	few	CAWTIGWTGSKGYTF	TGTGCCTGGACCATCGGCTGGACAGGGTCTAAGGGCTACACCTTC
TRBV7-2	-	TRBJ2-1	-	CASSLRGNEQFF	TGTGCCAGCAGCTTAAGGGGAAATGAGCAGTTCTTC
TRBV18	-	TRBJ2-5	-	CASSPGVGETQYF	TGTGCCAGCTCACCAGGGGTTGGGGAGACCCAGTACTTC
TRBV30	-	TRBJ1-4	-	CAWSPSKVDEKLFF	TGTGCCTGGAGCCCTAGTAAAGTGGATGAAAAACTGTTTTTT
TRBV14	TRBD1	TRBJ1-3	once	CASSQAGGTAFSGNTIYF	TGTGCCAGCAGCCAAGCAGGCGGGACAGCCTTCTCTGGAAACACCATATATTTT
TRBV7-2	-	TRBJ2-3	-	CASSLDLWGSTDTQYF	TGTGCCAGCAGCCTCGACCTGTGGGGGAGCACAGATACGCAGTATTTT
TRBV19	-	TRBJ1-2	-	CASRPGTADYGYTF	TGTGCCAGTAGGCCCGGGACCGCCGACTATGGCTACACCTTC
TRBV5-1	TRBD2	TRBJ2-5	-	CASSYGSGAAETQYF	TGCGCCAGCAGCTATGGGAGCGGGGCGGCTGAGACCCAGTACTTC
TRBV19	TRBD1	TRBJ1-2	-	CASSMGDRGLAGYTF	TGTGCCAGTAGTATGGGGGACAGGGGACTCGCTGGCTACACCTTC
TRBV9	-	TRBJ1-2	-	CASSVAPQGFYGYTF	TGTGCCAGCAGCGTAGCCCCCCAGGGATTCTATGGCTACACCTTC
TRBV5-6	-	TRBJ1-2	-	CASSFGLLDYGYTF	TGTGCCAGCAGCTTCGGACTCTTGGACTATGGCTACACCTTC
TRBV7-9	-	TRBJ2-3	-	CASSFTGDTQYF	TGTGCCAGCAGCTTCACGGGGGATACGCAGTATTTT
TRBV4-3	-	TRBJ1-2	-	CASSQANGRRGGYTF	TGCGCCAGCAGCCAAGCTAACGGCCGAAGGGGTGGCTACACCTTC
TRBV6-1	-	TRBJ1-5	-	CASSVGNQPQHF	TGTGCCAGCAGTGTGGGGAATCAGCCCCAGCATTTT
TRBV11-2	-	TRBJ1-1	-	CASSLDPSALAEAFF	TGTGCCAGCAGCTTAGATCCGTCAGCTCTCGCTGAAGCTTTCTTT
TRBV2	TRBD1	TRBJ1-1	-	CASRGPRTGITEAFF	TGTGCCAGCAGGGGCCCTAGGACAGGGATTACTGAAGCTTTCTTT